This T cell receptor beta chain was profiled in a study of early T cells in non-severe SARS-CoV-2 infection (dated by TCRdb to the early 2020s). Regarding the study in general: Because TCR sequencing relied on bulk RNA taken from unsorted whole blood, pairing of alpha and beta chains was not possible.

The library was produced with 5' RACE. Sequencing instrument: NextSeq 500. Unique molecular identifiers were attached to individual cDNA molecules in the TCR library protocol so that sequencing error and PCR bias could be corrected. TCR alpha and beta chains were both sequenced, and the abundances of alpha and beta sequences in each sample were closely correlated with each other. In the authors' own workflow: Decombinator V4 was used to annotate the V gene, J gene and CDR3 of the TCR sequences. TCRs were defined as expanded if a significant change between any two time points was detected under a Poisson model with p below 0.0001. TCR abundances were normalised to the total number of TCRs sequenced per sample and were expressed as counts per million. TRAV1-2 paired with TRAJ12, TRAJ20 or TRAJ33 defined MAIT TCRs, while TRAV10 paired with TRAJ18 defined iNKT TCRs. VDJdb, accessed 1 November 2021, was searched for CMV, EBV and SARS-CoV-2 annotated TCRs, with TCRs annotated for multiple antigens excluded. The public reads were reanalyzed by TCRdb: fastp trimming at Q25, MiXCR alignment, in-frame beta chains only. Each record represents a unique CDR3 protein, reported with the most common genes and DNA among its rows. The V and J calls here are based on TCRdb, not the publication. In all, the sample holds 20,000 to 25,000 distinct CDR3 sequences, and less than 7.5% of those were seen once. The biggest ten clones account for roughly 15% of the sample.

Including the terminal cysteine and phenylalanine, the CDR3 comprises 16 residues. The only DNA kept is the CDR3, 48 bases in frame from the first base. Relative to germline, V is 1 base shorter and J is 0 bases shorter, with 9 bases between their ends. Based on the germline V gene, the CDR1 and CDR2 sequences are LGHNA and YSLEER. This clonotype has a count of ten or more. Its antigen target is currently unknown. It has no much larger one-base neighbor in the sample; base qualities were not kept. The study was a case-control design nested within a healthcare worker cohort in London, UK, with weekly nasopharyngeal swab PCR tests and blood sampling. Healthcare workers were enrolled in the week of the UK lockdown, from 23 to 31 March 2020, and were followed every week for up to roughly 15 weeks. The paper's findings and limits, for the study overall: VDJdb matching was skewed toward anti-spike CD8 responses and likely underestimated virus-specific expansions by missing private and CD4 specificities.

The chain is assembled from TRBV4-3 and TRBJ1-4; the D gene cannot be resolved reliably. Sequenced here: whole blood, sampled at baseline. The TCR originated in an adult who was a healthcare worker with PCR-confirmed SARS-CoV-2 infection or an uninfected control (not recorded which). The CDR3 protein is CASSQGSAATNEKLFF. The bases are TGCGCCAGCAGCCAAGGCAGTGCGGCAACTAATGAAAAACTGTTTTTT.